The 8 T cell receptor beta chains in this list originate from one sample, sequenced in a study of technical replicates of blood from a handful of donors. This table comes from immunoSEQ multiplex PCR, and its TCRdb copy is limited to in-frame clones, with some not included. The data show about 88,000 clones, with about 95% seen just once and 0.34% held by the top ten. The sequencing input was T cells isolated from PBMCs. The source of these receptors is a human donor in good health.

The chain uses TRBV23-1 and TRBJ2-2; 7 bases line up with TRBD1. TRBV23-1 falls under the ORF class, with uncertain function. This CDR3 has 14 amino acids. V was pared by 0 bases and J by 6 bases, with 1 base of the junction left unmatched. CDR3 nucleotide sequence: TGCGCCAGCAGTCAATCGAGGGGGCCCGGGGAGCTGTTTTTT. Translated: CASSQSRGPGELFF.

This sequence joins TRBV11-2 and TRBJ2-7, with TRBD2 matching over 14 bases. The CDR3 has 15 amino acids. CDR1 is SGHAT and CDR2 is FQNNGV in the germline V gene. V shed 5 bases, J shed 3 bases, and the junction held 3 bases outside the gene matches. The CDR3 nucleotides read TGTGCCAGCAGCGCAGGGACTAGCGGGAGCTACGAGCAGTACTTC. It yields the protein CASSAGTSGSYEQYF.

The V call is TRBV13, the J call TRBJ2-7, with D possibly being TRBD2 (6 bases). The CDR3 is 15 residues long. The V end lost 6 bases, the J end lost 2 bases, and 17 bases lay between the germline ends. Germline CDR1 and CDR2: PRHDT and FYEKMQ (reference sequence). DNA for the CDR3: TGTGCCAGCAGTTGGTTACTAGCAAAACCCTACGAGCAGTACTTC. Its translation is CASSWLLAKPYEQYF. The full variable domain, in which reference TRBV13 and TRBJ2-7 provide the parts outside the CDR3, is AAGVIQSPRHLIKEKRETATLKCYPIPRHDTVYWYQQGPGQDPQFLISFYEKMQSDKGSIPDRFSAQQFSDYHSELNMSSLELGDSALYFCASSWLLAKPYEQYFGPGTRLTVT.

The chain joins TRBV30 to TRBJ1-4; D is possibly TRBD1 (5 bases). V gave up 5 bases and J gave up 8 bases, with 15 bases separating them. Per the germline V gene, CDR1 is GTSNPN and CDR2 is SVGIG (reference sequence). The CDR3 loop spans 13 amino acids. CDR3 residues: CAWSGGGSEKLFF. DNA of the CDR3: TGTGCCTGGTCGGGGGGAGGGTCCGAAAAACTGTTTTTT.

The rearrangement joins TRBV18 to TRBJ2-3; D is unclear. Trimming shortened V by 5 bases and J by 0 bases, and 9 bases separated the two germline ends. This CDR3 is built from 14 residues. Germline-derived CDR1 and CDR2 are KGHSH and LQKENI. CDR3 in amino acids: CASSAVASTDTQYF. CDR3 nucleotide sequence: TGTGCCAGCTCAGCAGTGGCTAGCACAGATACGCAGTATTTT.

The chain links TRBV2 to TRBJ2-4, with D perhaps matching TRBD1 (6 bases). Germline V gene data show CDR1 as SNHLY and CDR2 as FYNNEI. V was trimmed by 8 bases and J by 2 bases, leaving 7 bases between them. This CDR3 is built from 12 residues. For the CDR3, the DNA is TGTGCCAGCCGGGACACCAAAAACATTCAGTACTTC. Its protein product is CASRDTKNIQYF.

The sample holds one count of this clone. The chain uses TRBV9 and TRBJ2-7; D uncertain. This CDR3 spans 10 amino acids. V was shortened by 8 bases and J by 4 bases, with 7 bases between the two germline ends. Per the germline V gene, CDR1 is SGDLS and CDR2 is YYNGEE. The CDR3 protein is CASFAYEQYF. CDR3 coding DNA: TGTGCCAGTTTCGCGTACGAGCAGTACTTC.

This clone showed up just a few times. This chain connects TRBV7-9 to TRBJ2-5; D might be TRBD2 (5 bases). Trimming removed 3 bases at V and 2 bases at J, with 13 bases between. The CDR3 contains 15 residues. Germline V gene data show CDR1 as SEHNR and CDR2 as FQNEAQ (reference sequence). CDR3 residues: CASSFSFTGQETQYF. CDR3 nucleotide sequence: TGTGCCAGCAGCTTTAGTTTTACGGGACAAGAGACCCAGTACTTC.